The rows below give T cell receptor beta chains drawn from one sample of a study of blood T cell repertoires in COVID-19. TCRdb's table, derived via immunoSEQ multiplex PCR, lists solely in-frame clones and lacks some. The sample consists of hundreds of thousands of clones, more than 75% of them appearing once. Sequencing was done on a sample of peripheral blood. The receptors here all came from a woman older than 75 with COVID-19, enrolled during active disease. CDR3s leave out the opening cysteine and the closing phenylalanine or tryptophan. D genes are given only for firm matches.

j_gene | d_gene | v_gene | CDR3aa
TRBJ1-1 | . | TRBV7-2 | ASSSGLLNTEAF
TRBJ1-6 | . | TRBV28 | ASRGQSSYNSPLH
TRBJ1-1 | . | TRBV28 | ASSLARRETEAF
TRBJ1-4 | . | TRBV2 | ASSGEFEKLF
TRBJ1-3 | TRBD1 | TRBV5-4 | ASSSGDRGAGTIY
TRBJ1-1 | TRBD1 | TRBV6-2/TRBV6-3 | ASSYLGTGGSREAF
TRBJ1-2 | . | TRBV3-1/TRBV3-2 | ASSPLLRGNFYGYT
TRBJ1-1 | TRBD1 | TRBV2 | ASNRDRGYEAF
TRBJ1-4 | . | TRBV7-2 | ASRLDATNEKLF
TRBJ1-2 | TRBD1 | TRBV28 | ASSPYQQGVPNYGYT
TRBJ1-1 | . | TRBV7-9 | ASSLQAGNTEAF
TRBJ1-5 | . | TRBV14 | ASSQSSGASNQPQH
TRBJ2-6 | . | TRBV5-6 | ASSLRRSSGANVLT
TRBJ2-1 | . | TRBV2 | ASSGRGIKRGSYNEQF
TRBJ2-6 | TRBD1 | TRBV7-2 | ASSLAGQAGANVLT
TRBJ1-2 | . | TRBV5-6 | ASSSGDHYGYT
TRBJ1-2 | TRBD1 | TRBV7-2 | ASSEGQGANYGYT
TRBJ1-1 | . | TRBV5-1 | ASSLVTGNTEAF
TRBJ1-4 | TRBD1 | TRBV4-3 | ASSQDRGGGEKLF
TRBJ2-1 | TRBD1 | TRBV3-1/TRBV3-2 | ASSQSGQGANEQF
TRBJ2-1 | TRBD1 | TRBV19 | ASSNSPGQGRNEQF
TRBJ1-3 | . | TRBV28 | ASSSGDPRGNTIY
TRBJ2-2 | TRBD2 | TRBV19 | ASRGGGSNTGELF
TRBJ1-2 | TRBD1 | TRBV5-6 | ASSLVYRGRGYT
TRBJ1-2 | . | TRBV30 | AWSPYRVGYGYT
TRBJ1-1 | . | TRBV6-6 | ATWRARGTEAF
TRBJ2-3 | . | TRBV29-1 | SVEDQQKGPTDTQY